This TCR beta chain appears in the sequencing data of a study of blood T cells in healthy people across ages. Study-level findings and limits: Strong correlation existed between TCR beta diversity and naive T cell percentage. Among T cells, TCR beta diversity per million cells dropped roughly linearly as age rose.

About this clonotype itself: Its antigen is currently unknown. Being one base from a much bigger clone, this may be a read error.

Around 9 milliliters of peripheral blood were drawn from each donor into EDTA-treated tubes. PCR was performed a second time for about 6 to 12 cycles using a sample-barcoded 5' primer and a J-beta primer mix. Each CDR3 protein is one row after TCRdb ran MiXCR on the 5' RACE reads. The sample records 850,000 to 950,000 distinct CDR3 sequences, 29% being singletons. This CDR3 spans 13 amino acids. The germline CDR1 and CDR2 sequences are SNHLY and FYNNEI. Sequenced sample: blood. This clonotype originated in a woman older than 75 in good health. The chain links TRBV2 to TRBJ1-2; D uncertain. The CDR3 loop reads CASSPDINCGYTF. The CDR3 DNA reads as TGTGCCAGCAGTCCAGATATTAACTGTGGCTACACCTTC. Together with reference TRBV2 and TRBJ1-2, the CDR3 gives the full variable domain: EPEVTQTPSHQVTQMGQEVILRCVPISNHLYFYWYRQILGQKVEFLVSFYNNEISEKSEIFDDQFSVERPDGSNFTLKIRSTKLEDSAMYFCASSPDINCGYTFGSGTRLTVV.